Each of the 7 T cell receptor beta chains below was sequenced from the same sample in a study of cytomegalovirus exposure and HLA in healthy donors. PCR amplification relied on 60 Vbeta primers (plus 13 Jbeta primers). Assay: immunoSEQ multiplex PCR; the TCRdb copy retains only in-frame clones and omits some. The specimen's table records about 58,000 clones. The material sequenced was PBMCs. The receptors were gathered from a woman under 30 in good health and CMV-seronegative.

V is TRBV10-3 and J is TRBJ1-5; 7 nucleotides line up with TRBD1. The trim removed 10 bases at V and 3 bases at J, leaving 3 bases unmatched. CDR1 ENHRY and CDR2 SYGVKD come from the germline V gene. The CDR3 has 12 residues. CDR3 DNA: TGTGCCACCGGGACAGACAATCAGCCCCAGCATTTT. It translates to CATGTDNQPQHF.

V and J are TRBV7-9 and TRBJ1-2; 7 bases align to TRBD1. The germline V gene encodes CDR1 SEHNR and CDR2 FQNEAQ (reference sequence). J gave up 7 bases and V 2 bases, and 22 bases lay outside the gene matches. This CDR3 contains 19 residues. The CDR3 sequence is CASSLNAWGPGQNNLGYTF. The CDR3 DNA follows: TGTGCCAGCAGCTTAAATGCATGGGGCCCGGGACAGAATAATCTTGGCTACACCTTC.

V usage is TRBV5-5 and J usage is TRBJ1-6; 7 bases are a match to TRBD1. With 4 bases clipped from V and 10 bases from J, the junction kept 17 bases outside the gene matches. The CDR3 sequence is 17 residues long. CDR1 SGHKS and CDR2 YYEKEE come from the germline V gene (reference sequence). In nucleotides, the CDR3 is TGTGCCAGCAGCCGATCCGCGCGACAGGGCTCTGGCTCACCCCTCCACTTT. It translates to CASSRSARQGSGSPLHF.

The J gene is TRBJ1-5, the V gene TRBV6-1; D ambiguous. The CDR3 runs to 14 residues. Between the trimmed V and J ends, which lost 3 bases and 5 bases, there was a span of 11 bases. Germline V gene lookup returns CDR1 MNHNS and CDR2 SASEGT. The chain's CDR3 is CASSDSVEDQPQHF. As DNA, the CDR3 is TGTGCCAGCAGTGATAGTGTGGAGGATCAGCCCCAGCATTTT.

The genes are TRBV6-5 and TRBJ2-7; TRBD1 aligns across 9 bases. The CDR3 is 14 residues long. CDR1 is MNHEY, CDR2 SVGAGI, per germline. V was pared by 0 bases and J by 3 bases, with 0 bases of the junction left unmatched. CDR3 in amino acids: CASSYSTGGYEQYF. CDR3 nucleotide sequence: TGTGCCAGCAGTTACTCGACAGGGGGCTACGAGCAGTACTTC.

The CDR3 DNA is TGTGCCAGCAGCTTGCTACCGGGACAGAATTCTGAAGCTTTCTTT. Protein sequence: CASSLLPGQNSEAFF. The chain carries TRBV5-6 and TRBJ1-1; 7 bases line up with TRBD1. Trimming took 1 base from V and 6 from J; bases not matched to a gene: 9. Germline V CDR1 and CDR2: SGHDT, YYEEEE. The CDR3 is 15 amino acids.

The CDR3 is CASSELGLKGNSPLHF. The CDR3 DNA sequence: TGTGCCAGCAGTGAACTGGGACTAAAGGGAAATTCACCCCTCCACTTT. The chain joins TRBV6-1 to TRBJ1-6; a possible D gene is TRBD1 (5 bases). The germline CDR1 and CDR2 sequences are MNHNS and SASEGT. The CDR3 sequence is 16 residues long. The V end was cut by 2 bases, the J end by 7 bases, with 15 bases between.